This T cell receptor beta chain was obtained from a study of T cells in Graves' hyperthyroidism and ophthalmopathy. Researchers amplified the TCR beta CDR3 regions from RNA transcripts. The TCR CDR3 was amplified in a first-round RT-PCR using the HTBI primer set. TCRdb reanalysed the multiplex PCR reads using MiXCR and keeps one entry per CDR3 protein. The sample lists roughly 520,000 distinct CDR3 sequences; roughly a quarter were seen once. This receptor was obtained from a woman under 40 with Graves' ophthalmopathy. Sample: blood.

This CDR3 is CASSRTGTGNTGELFF. In DNA, the CDR3 is TGCGCCAGCAGCCGTACCGGGACAGGGAACACCGGGGAGCTGTTTTTT. The gene calls are TRBV5-1 and TRBJ2-2; 8 nucleotides match TRBD1. Trimming at V came to 4 bases and at J to 1 base, leaving 6 bases not matched to a gene. CDR3 length equals 16 residues. CDR1 is SGHRS and CDR2 is YFSETQ in the germline V gene.